This TCR beta chain appears in the sequencing data of a study of shared clonotypes between healthy human individuals. Study as a whole: Donors, aged 18 to 49, were a couple of women and three men.

This table comes from immunoSEQ multiplex PCR, and its TCRdb copy is limited to in-frame clones, with some not included. This table holds some 1 million clones, around four fifths found once. Trimming stripped 4 bases from V and 4 bases from J, with 13 bases between. The CDR3 extends over 14 amino acids. Germline V gene data show CDR1 as MDHEN and CDR2 as SYDVKM. The source material was memory CD4+ T cells sorted from blood. Specified subset: CD45RA-negative fraction. V is TRBV28 and J is TRBJ2-5, with a possible D match to TRBD2 (5 bases). This clonotype originated in a man aged 18 to 30 in good health. The DNA of the CDR3 is TGTGCCAGCAGTTCCGCCGGGGTCGGAGAGACCCAGTACTTC. This sequence encodes CASSSAGVGETQYF.